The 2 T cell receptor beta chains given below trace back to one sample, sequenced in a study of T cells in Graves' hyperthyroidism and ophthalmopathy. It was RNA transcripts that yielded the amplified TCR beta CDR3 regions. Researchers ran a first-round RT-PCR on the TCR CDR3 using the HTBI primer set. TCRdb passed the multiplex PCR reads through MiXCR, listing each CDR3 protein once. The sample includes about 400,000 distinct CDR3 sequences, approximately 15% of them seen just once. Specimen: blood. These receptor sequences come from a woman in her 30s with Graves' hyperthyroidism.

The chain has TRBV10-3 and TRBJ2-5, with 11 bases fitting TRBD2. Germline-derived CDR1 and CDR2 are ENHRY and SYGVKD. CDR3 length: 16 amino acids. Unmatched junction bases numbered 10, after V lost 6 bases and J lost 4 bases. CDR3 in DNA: TGTGCCATCAGCCAAACTAGCGGGAGATCAGGAGAGACCCAGTACTTC. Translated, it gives CAISQTSGRSGETQYF.

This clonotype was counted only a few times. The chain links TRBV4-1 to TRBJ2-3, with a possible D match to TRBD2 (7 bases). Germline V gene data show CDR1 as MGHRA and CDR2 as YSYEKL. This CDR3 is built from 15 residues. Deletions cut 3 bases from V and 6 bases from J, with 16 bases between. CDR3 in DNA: TGCGCCAGCAGCCACCGGGGAGGGGGAGATGATACGCAGTATTTT. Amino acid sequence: CASSHRGGGDDTQYF.